Sequencing of this TCR beta chain was carried out in a study of T cells in Graves' hyperthyroidism and ophthalmopathy (dated by TCRdb to the late 2010s). Study-level background: Peripheral blood samples were taken at the time of initial diagnosis, prior to any treatment. According to the paper, TCR Vbeta CDR3 sequencing was carried out on 135 peripheral blood samples, which came from about 45 ophthalmopathy, approximately 72 hyperthyroidism and roughly 17 progressor patients. To identify distinguishing TCR V-J signatures, a discovery cohort of about 100 patients was used, comprising 40 to 45 with Graves' ophthalmopathy and some 60 with stable Graves' hyperthyroidism. Thyroid tissue and blood T-cell repertoires from over 5 Graves' hyperthyroidism patients were also compared in the study. After blood sampling, hyperthyroidism patients were treated with methimazole at a starting dose of 30 mg daily, and ophthalmopathy patients were treated with high-dose intravenous methylprednisolone. For training and testing, the roughly 100 patients in the discovery cohort were randomly divided in a 7:3 ratio. Prospective prediction of ophthalmopathy was tested in an independent validation cohort of approximately 18 hyperthyroidism patients and 17 patients who later progressed to ophthalmopathy. Points the paper makes about the study in general: A 13 V-J signature model separated ophthalmopathy from stable hyperthyroidism, with nearly 90% sensitivity and 81.08% specificity in cross-validation and 80%/75% in testing. No statistical method was used to set the sample size in advance, and investigators knew the group allocation. Most expanded thyroid clonotypes (frequency above 0.001) were also detected in blood, suggesting blood repertoires may reflect thyroid immune responses. In validation, progression to ophthalmopathy was predicted by the model with 70% to 71% sensitivity and approximately 78% specificity, a median of around 6.5 months before onset.

This clonotype came up a few times. It has no known antigen specificity. No base quality information exists; no much larger clone differs at one position. TCR beta CDR3 regions were amplified from RNA transcripts. A first-round RT-PCR of the TCR CDR3 used the HTBI primer set with the Qiagen OneStep RT-PCR kit. Libraries were constructed in a second round of multiplex PCR, after which size selection and purification were carried out. Paired-end sequencing of the libraries was performed with 100 bp reads on an Illumina HiSeq2000. From the authors' description of their analysis: SOAPnuke was used to process the raw data, removing reads that contained adapters or uncalled bases, had a mean Phred below 15, or lacked an exact match to the constant primer or identifier. High-quality paired reads were merged with COPE v1.2.5, and unique nucleotide sequences were defined as clonotypes. Clonotypes were aligned to IMGT TRBV, TRBD and TRBJ reference segments using MiTCR v1.1. The analysis was restricted to V-J combinations with a frequency above 0.0001, which together covered approximately 99% of the repertoires. A TCS score was defined as the ratio between F50 (clonal expansion) and ExV (chaos), using BLOSUM62-based TCRdist between CDR3 peptides within each V-J. Welch's t-statistics and random forest reduced 500 to 550 V-J features to about 12, which were used in a naive Bayes classifier (R e1071). The raw public reads went through TCRdb reprocessing: fastp at Q25, MiXCR clone calling, in-frame beta chains kept. Identical CDR3 proteins give one entry, which carries the most common genes and DNA. The V and J calls come from TCRdb's annotation, not from the publication. This sample is represented by over 400,000 distinct CDR3 sequences; approximately 22% of them were singletons. The top ten clonotypes cover approximately 49% of the sample.

In the ophthalmopathy patients, disease was moderately to severely active, with a Clinical Activity Score of 3 or more, a NOSPECS grade of 4 or more, and a duration of less than 3 months. Any patient with an uncontrolled infection, another autoimmune disease, pregnancy or lactation was excluded. Clinical symptoms, serum thyroxine and TRAb, thyroid ultrasound, and orbital computed tomography formed the basis for the diagnoses. PBMCs were separated from around 9.1 ml of fresh peripheral blood using Ficoll-Paque density gradient centrifugation. Trizol reagent was used to extract total RNA, and RNA quality was then checked on an Agilent 2100 Bioanalyzer. V and J are truncated by 0 bases and 8 bases respectively, leaving an intervening sequence of 8 bases. The CDR3 spans 13 residues, from the cysteine through the phenylalanine. This entry keeps only the CDR3 DNA: 39 bases, framed from base 1. CDR1 ENHRY and CDR2 SYGVKD were looked up in the germline V gene.

This receptor was obtained from a woman in her 70s with Graves' ophthalmopathy. The material sequenced was blood. The chain is made from TRBV10-3 and TRBJ2-4; the D gene cannot be resolved reliably. In nucleotides, the sequence is TGTGCCATCAGTGAGTCGACCGGGTACATTCAGTACTTC. Its translation is CAISESTGYIQYF.